Shown below are 2 T cell receptor beta chains from a single sample sequenced in a study of T-cell reconstitution after alpha-beta-depleted transplantation in children. The authors prepared the TCRbeta library with unique molecular identifiers. TCRdb passed the PCR reads through MiXCR, listing each CDR3 protein once. The table records over 200,000 distinct CDR3 sequences, about 9.5% of them present only once. Here the sequenced sample was PBMCs from the stem cell graft donor, taken from the stem cell graft. These receptors originate from a human donor who donated a stem cell graft to a child with acute lymphoblastic leukemia.

This clonotype was found a few times. The V and J genes are TRBV12-3 or TRBV12-4 and TRBJ2-7, with TRBD1 matching over 7 bases. This CDR3 spans 13 amino acids. V shed 5 bases and J 7 bases; nucleotides not matched to a gene: 8. The CDR3, as DNA: TGTGCCAGCAGTCGTGACAGGGCCCCGGAGCAGTACTTC. This encodes CASSRDRAPEQYF.

The rearrangement uses TRBV15 and TRBJ1-5; D might be TRBD1 (6 bases). The CDR3 has 15 amino acids. The V gene lost 3 bases and the J gene lost 0 bases, with 9 bases spanning the gap. Germline V gives CDR1 LNHNV, CDR2 YYDKDF (reference sequence). The DNA of the CDR3 is TGTGCCACCAGCAGCGTACAGGGTAGCAATCAGCCCCAGCATTTT. Translating it yields CATSSVQGSNQPQHF.